This T cell receptor beta chain was captured in a study of PD-1 blockade in classical Hodgkin lymphoma. TCRdb's table, derived via immunoSEQ multiplex PCR, lists solely in-frame clones and lacks some. The sample has 8,000 or so clones; more than 70% are singletons. There was relapse after autologous stem cell transplantation in every patient, and there was variation in brentuximab vedotin exposure. Magnetic depletion of non-target cells from thawed PBMCs yielded purified CD8+ T cells. V dropped 1 base and J dropped 1 base, with 9 bases sitting between them. Germline loops: CDR1 SGHAT, CDR2 FQNNGV. This CDR3 is 15 amino acids long.

This receptor was taken from a human donor with classical Hodgkin lymphoma. The V gene is TRBV11-2, the J gene TRBJ2-3; D perhaps matches TRBD2 (5 bases). The source was CD8+ T cells from blood, collected at baseline. CDR3 nucleotides: TGTGCCAGCAGCTTAGTACTAGTACGCACAGATACGCAGTATTTT. Translation gives CASSLVLVRTDTQYF.